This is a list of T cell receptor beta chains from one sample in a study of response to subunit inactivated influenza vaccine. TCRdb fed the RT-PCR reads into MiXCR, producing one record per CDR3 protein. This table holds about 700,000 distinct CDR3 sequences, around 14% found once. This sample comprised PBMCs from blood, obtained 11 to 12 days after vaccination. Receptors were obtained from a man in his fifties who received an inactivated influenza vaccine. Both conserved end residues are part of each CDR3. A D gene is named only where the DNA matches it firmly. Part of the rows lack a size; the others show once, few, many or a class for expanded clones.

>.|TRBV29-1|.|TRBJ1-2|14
TGCAGCGTCCCCGTGAGGGGTACTAACTATGGCTACACCTTC
CSVPVRGTNYGYTF
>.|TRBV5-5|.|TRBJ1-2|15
TGTGCCAGCAGCTTGGAGGGTCCTGGTAGGGGTGGCTACACCTTC
CASSLEGPGRGGYTF
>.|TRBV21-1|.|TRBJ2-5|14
TGTGCCAGCAGCAAAATCGCGCCGTTAGAGACCCAGTACTTC
CASSKIAPLETQYF
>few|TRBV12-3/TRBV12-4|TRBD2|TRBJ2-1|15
TGTGCCAGCAGGAAGAGCGGGAGGGCCTACAATGAGCAGTTCTTC
CASRKSGRAYNEQFF
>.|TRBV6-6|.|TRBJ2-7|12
TGTGCCAGCAGTACAGGGTTGAACGAGCAGTACTTC
CASSTGLNEQYF
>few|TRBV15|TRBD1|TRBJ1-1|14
TGTGCCACCAGCAGTTACAGGGGTCGAACTGAAGCTTTCTTT
CATSSYRGRTEAFF
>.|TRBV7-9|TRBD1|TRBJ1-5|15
TGTGCCAGCAGCAGAGACAGGGCAGGCAATCAGCCCCAGCATTTT
CASSRDRAGNQPQHF
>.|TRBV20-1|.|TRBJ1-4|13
TGCAGTGCTGGGACAAGGCTTAATGAAAAACTGTTTTTT
CSAGTRLNEKLFF
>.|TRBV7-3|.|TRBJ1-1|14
TGTGCCAGCAAAATTCTGGGGGGGGACACTGAAGCTTTCTTT
CASKILGGDTEAFF
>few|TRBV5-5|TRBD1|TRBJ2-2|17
TGTGCCAGCAGCTCCCATCTGGACAGGGGAATTAACGGGGAGCTGTTTTTT
CASSSHLDRGINGELFF
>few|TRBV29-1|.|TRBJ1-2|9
TGCAGCGTTGGTGACAGCTACACCTTC
CSVGDSYTF
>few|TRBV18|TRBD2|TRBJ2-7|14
TGTGCCAGCTCAAGGATAGCGGGAGACTACGAGCAGTACTTC
CASSRIAGDYEQYF
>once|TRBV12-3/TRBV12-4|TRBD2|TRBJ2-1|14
TGTGCCAGCACTATGGGCGGGGGCTACAATGAGCAGTTCTTC
CASTMGGGYNEQFF
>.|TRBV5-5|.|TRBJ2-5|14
TGTGCCAGCAGCTTGGGTACGGTCCCGGACCCCCAGTACTTC
CASSLGTVPDPQYF
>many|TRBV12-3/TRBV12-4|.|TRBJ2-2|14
TGTGCCAGCAGTTTACGGGGATTTGGCGGGGAGCTGTTTTTT
CASSLRGFGGELFF
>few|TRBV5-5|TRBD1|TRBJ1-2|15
TGTGCCAGCAGCTCTACCCACAGGGGATACTATGGCTACACCTTC
CASSSTHRGYYGYTF
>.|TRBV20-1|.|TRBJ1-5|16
TGCAGTGCTAGACGGGAGACAGGACTGAGCAATCAGCCCCAGCATTTT
CSARRETGLSNQPQHF
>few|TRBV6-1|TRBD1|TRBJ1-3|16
TGTGCCAGCAGGGAACCGGGACAGCCCTCTGGAAACACCATATATTTT
CASREPGQPSGNTIYF
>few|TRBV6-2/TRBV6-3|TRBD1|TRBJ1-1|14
TGTGCCAGCAGTGGGCGACAGGGGTACACTGAAGCTTTCTTT
CASSGRQGYTEAFF
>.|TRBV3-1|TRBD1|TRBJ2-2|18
TGTGCCAGCAGCCAAGGTCCGTCGGGACAGGGCGTAACCGGGGAGCTGTTTTTT
CASSQGPSGQGVTGELFF
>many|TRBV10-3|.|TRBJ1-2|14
TGTGCCATCAGTCCACGTGTTGGATCCTATGGCTACACCTTC
CAISPRVGSYGYTF
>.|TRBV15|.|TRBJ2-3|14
TGTGCCACCAGCAGAGATTTGAGGGCAGATACGCAGTATTTT
CATSRDLRADTQYF
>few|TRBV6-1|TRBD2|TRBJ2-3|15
TGTGCCAGCGGATTAGCGGGGGGGAACACAGATACGCAGTATTTT
CASGLAGGNTDTQYF
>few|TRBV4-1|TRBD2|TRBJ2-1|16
TGCGCCAGCAGCCACGCTAGCGGCTACTCCTACAATGAGCAGTTCTTC
CASSHASGYSYNEQFF
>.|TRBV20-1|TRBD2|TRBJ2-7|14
TGCAGTGCCCCAAAGCGGGGGGGCTCCTACGAGCAGTACTTC
CSAPKRGGSYEQYF
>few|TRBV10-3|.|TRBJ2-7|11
TGTGCCATCAGTGGCCAATTCGAGCAGTACTTC
CAISGQFEQYF
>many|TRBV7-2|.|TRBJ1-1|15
TGTGCCAGCAGCTTAGAGCCCACATCGTTCACTGAAGCTTTCTTT
CASSLEPTSFTEAFF
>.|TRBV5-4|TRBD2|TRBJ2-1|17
TGTGCCAGCAGCTTACCCACTAGCGGGAGGGCCGGTAATGAGCAGTTCTTC
CASSLPTSGRAGNEQFF
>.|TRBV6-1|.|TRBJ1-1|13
TGTGCCAGCAGGATGGGGCTTTCCACTGAAGCTTTCTTT
CASRMGLSTEAFF
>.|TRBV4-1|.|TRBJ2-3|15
TGCGCCAGCAGCCAAGTGATTGGGAGCTCAGATACGCAGTATTTT
CASSQVIGSSDTQYF
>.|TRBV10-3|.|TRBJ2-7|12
TGTGCCATCGGGGACGATTACTACGAGCAGTACTTC
CAIGDDYYEQYF
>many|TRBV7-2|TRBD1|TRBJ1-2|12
TGTGCCAGCAGCTCCGGACAGGGTGGCTACACCTTC
CASSSGQGGYTF
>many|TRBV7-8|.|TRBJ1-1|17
TGTGCCAGCAGCCCCCAGGGGCGGGGTCCTTCGGGAACTGAAGCTTTCTTT
CASSPQGRGPSGTEAFF
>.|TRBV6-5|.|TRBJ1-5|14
TGTGCCAGCAGTTCGGGACCTTTCGGGGAGCCCCAGCATTTT
CASSSGPFGEPQHF
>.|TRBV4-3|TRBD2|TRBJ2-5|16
TGCGCCAGCAGCCAAGATCGACTAGCGGGAAGAGAGACCCAGTACTTC
CASSQDRLAGRETQYF
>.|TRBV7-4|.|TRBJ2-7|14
TGTGCCAGCAGCTTCAAGCGAGGAAAATCCGAGCAGTACTTC
CASSFKRGKSEQYF
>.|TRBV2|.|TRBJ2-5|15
TGTGCCAGCAGTGAACAGGGGACGTACCAAGAGACCCAGTACTTC
CASSEQGTYQETQYF
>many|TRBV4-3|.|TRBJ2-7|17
TGCGCCAGCAGCCACAAGACCCGGGAACAGGGATCCACTTGGCAGTACTTC
CASSHKTREQGSTWQYF
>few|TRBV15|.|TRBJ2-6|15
TGTGCCACCAGCAGACAAAGCTCTGGGGCCAACGTCCTGACTTTC
CATSRQSSGANVLTF
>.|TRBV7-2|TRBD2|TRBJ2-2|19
TGTGCCAGCAGCATACCGGGACTAGCGGGGGGTACGAACACCGGGGAGCTGTTTTTT
CASSIPGLAGGTNTGELFF
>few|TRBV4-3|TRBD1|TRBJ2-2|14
TGCGCCAGCAGCCCCTGGCAGGGGGCCGGGGAGCTGTTTTTT
CASSPWQGAGELFF
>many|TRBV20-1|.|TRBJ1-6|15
TGCAGTGCTAGAGATCGTGTTGACAGCAATTCACCCCTCCACTTT
CSARDRVDSNSPLHF
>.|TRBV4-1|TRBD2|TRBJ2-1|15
TGCGCCAGCAGCCAACTAGCGGGAGCTTTTGATGAGCAGTTCTTC
CASSQLAGAFDEQFF
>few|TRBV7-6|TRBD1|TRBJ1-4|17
TGTGCCAGCAGCGGAGGGACGACGGGACAGGGGGCTTGGGGACTGTTTTTT
CASSGGTTGQGAWGLFF
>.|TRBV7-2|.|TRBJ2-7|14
TGTGCCAGCAGCTTCCGGGAATTCTCCTACGAGCAGTACTTC
CASSFREFSYEQYF
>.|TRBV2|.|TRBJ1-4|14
TGTGCCAGCAGTGAGGAGGGCGCTAATGAAAAACTGTTTTTT
CASSEEGANEKLFF
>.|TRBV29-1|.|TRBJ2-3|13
TGCAGCGTTGAAACCGTACCGGGGGATACGCAGTATTTT
CSVETVPGDTQYF
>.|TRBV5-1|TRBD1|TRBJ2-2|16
TGCGCCAGCAGCTTTCCCCCGGGACAGGTTTCCGGGGAGCTGTTTTTT
CASSFPPGQVSGELFF
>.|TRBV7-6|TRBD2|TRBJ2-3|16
TGTGCCAGCAGCTTAATGGGCGGGAGTACTACAGATACGCAGTATTTT
CASSLMGGSTTDTQYF
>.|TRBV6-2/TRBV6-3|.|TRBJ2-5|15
TGTGCCAGCAGTCCCGGGGACACCAACCAAGAGACCCAGTACTTC
CASSPGDTNQETQYF
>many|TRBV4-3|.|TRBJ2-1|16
TGCGCCAGCAGCCAGGCGGCCAGGGGCTCCTACAATGAGCAGTTCTTC
CASSQAARGSYNEQFF
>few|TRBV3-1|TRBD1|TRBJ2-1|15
TGTGCCAGCAGCCAAGTCCAGGGGGCCAGAAATGAGCAGTTCTTC
CASSQVQGARNEQFF
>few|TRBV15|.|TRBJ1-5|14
TGTGCCACCAGCAGCTGGAGGGGCAATCAGCCCCAGCATTTT
CATSSWRGNQPQHF
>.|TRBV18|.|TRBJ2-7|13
TGTGCCAGCTCACCGGCCCCGTCCTACGAGCAGTACTTC
CASSPAPSYEQYF